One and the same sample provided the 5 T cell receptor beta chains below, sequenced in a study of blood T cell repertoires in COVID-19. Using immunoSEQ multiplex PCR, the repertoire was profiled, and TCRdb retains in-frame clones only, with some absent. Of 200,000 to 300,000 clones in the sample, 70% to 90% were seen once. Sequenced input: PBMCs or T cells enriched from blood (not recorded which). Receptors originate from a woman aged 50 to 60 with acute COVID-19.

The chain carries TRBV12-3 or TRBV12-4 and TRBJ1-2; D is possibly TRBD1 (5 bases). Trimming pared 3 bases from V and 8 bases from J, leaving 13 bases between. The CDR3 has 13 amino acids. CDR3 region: CASSLGQGGGYTF. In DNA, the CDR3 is TGTGCCAGCAGTTTGGGGCAGGGAGGCGGCTACACCTTC.

The CDR3 DNA is TGTGCCTGGAGTGTAACAGATGATCAGCCCCAGCATTTT. It yields the protein CAWSVTDDQPQHF. The chain combines TRBV30 with TRBJ1-5, with unresolved D. The V end lost 0 bases, the J end lost 5 bases, and 8 bases lay between the germline ends. Germline V lookup: CDR1 GTSNPN, CDR2 SVGIG (reference sequence). CDR3 size: 13 residues.

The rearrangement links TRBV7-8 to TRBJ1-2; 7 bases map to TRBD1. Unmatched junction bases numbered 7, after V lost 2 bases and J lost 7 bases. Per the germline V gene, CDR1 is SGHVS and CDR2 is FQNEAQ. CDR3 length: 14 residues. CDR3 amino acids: CASSLRTGISGYTF. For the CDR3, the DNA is TGTGCCAGCAGCTTACGGACAGGTATAAGTGGCTACACCTTC.

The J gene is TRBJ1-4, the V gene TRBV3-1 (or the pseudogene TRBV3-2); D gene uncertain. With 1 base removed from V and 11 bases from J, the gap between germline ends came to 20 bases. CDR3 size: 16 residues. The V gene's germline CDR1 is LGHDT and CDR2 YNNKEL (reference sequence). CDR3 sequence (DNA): TGTGCCAGCAGCCAAGTTGCTGGCCCTGGTTATAAGAAACTGTTTTTT. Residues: CASSQVAGPGYKKLFF.

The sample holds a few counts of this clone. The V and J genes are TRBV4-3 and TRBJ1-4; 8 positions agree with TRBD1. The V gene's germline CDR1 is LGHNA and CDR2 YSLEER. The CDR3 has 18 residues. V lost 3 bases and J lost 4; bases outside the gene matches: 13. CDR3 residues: CASSQDPTGAGFNEKLFF. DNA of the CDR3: TGCGCCAGCAGCCAGGACCCGACAGGGGCCGGATTTAATGAAAAACTGTTTTTT.